The next 10 T cell receptor beta chains were all read from a single sample in a study of T-cell reconstitution after alpha-beta-depleted transplantation in children. Construction of the TCRbeta library involved unique molecular identifiers. TCRdb re-called the PCR reads with MiXCR, one entry per CDR3 protein. The sample includes about 640,000 distinct CDR3 sequences, around a sixth of them seen just once. The sequenced sample was PBMCs from the stem cell graft donor, obtained from the stem cell graft. The receptors were sampled from a human donor who donated a stem cell graft to a child with acute myeloid leukemia.

The rearrangement links TRBV4-1 to TRBJ1-2; D is undetermined. The germline V gene encodes CDR1 MGHRA and CDR2 YSYEKL. The CDR3 is 15 amino acids. V shed 0 bases and J shed 4 bases, with 12 bases lying between them. The CDR3 nucleotides read TGCGCCAGCAGCCAAGATCTGGCCGGCGGCTATGGCTACACCTTC. Residues: CASSQDLAGGYGYTF.

This clonotype was picked up a small number of times. V gene TRBV4-3 combines with J gene TRBJ1-2; D not certain. Germline CDR1 is LGHNA and CDR2 is YSLEER. The CDR3 loop spans 15 amino acids. Trimming left V 4 bases short and J 1 base short, with 13 bases between. DNA of the CDR3: TGCGCCAGCAGCCCAAAAGTGGCAGTTAACTATGGCTACACCTTC. Translating it yields CASSPKVAVNYGYTF.

This clonotype came up many times. The rearrangement uses TRBV29-1 and TRBJ2-3, with D possibly matching TRBD2 (5 bases). Trimming cost V 5 bases and J 4 bases, with 16 bases left between them. Germline V gene sequence: CDR1 SQVTM, CDR2 ANQGSEA. The CDR3 consists of 14 residues. CDR3 sequence: CSVTSGLAPDTQYF. The CDR3 coding sequence is TGCAGCGTTACCTCCGGACTCGCCCCAGATACGCAGTATTTT.

This clonotype was seen a few times. The chain combines TRBV20-1 with TRBJ2-7, with D uncertain. From germline, CDR1 is DFQATT and CDR2 SNEGSKA (reference sequence). V shed 6 bases and J shed 4 bases, with 16 bases lying between them. The length of the CDR3 is 13 residues. CDR3 protein: CSAWFGTNYEQYF. The CDR3 DNA reads TGCAGTGCCTGGTTTGGTACCAATTACGAGCAGTACTTC.

The chain combines TRBV12-3 or TRBV12-4 with TRBJ1-5; no reliable D call. This CDR3 has 14 amino acids. The V end was cut by 7 bases, the J end by 3 bases, with 13 bases between. CDR3 bases: TGTGCCAGCACTGACTGGGGATCCAATCAGCCCCAGCATTTT. Its translation: CASTDWGSNQPQHF.

The chain has TRBV7-2 and TRBJ1-3; no clear D. V was pared by 0 bases and J by 3 bases, with 9 bases between. The germline V gene encodes CDR1 SGHTA and CDR2 FQGNSA. CDR3 length: 15 amino acids. The CDR3 spells CASSLAGQIGNTIYF. The CDR3 region has the DNA TGTGCCAGCAGCTTAGCGGGTCAGATTGGAAACACCATATATTTT.

The CDR3 coding sequence is TGTGCCAGCAGTTTTGGGGGGCGCGGCACAGATACGCAGTATTTT. It specifies CASSFGGRGTDTQYF. The chain uses TRBV12-3 or TRBV12-4 and TRBJ2-3, with D perhaps being TRBD1 or TRBD2 (6 bases each). V was pared by 3 bases and J by 1 base, with 11 bases between. The CDR3 runs to 15 residues.

The genes are TRBV7-9 and TRBJ1-2, with 11 bases lining up with TRBD1. The CDR3 loop spans 15 amino acids. Germline V CDR1 and CDR2: SEHNR, FQNEAQ (reference sequence). The J segment lost 6 bases and the V segment lost 3 bases, leaving 6 bases of the junction unmatched. CDR3 protein: CASSLDRGLRDGYTF. The CDR3 DNA reads TGTGCCAGCAGCTTGGACAGGGGGCTTCGGGATGGCTACACCTTC.

This clonotype has only a few counts. The chain uses TRBV4-1 and TRBJ2-7; 10 positions match TRBD2. The V gene end was trimmed by 4 bases and the J gene end by 2 bases; junction bases not matched to a gene: 5. The CDR3 contains 15 residues. In germline, CDR1 is MGHRA, CDR2 YSYEKL. The CDR3 spells CASSPGLAPTYEQYV. DNA of the CDR3: TGCGCCAGCAGCCCGGGACTAGCGCCTACCTACGAGCAGTACGTC.

This clonotype was recorded many times. This chain uses TRBV7-2 with TRBJ2-5, with 7 bases aligning to TRBD2. V gave up 2 bases and J gave up 5 bases; unmatched junction bases: 8. This CDR3 comprises 15 residues. Germline V lookup: CDR1 SGHTA, CDR2 FQGNSA. The DNA of the CDR3 is TGTGCCAGCAGCTTAACCCGGTTGGGGGGGGAGACCCAGTACTTC. Translation gives CASSLTRLGGETQYF.